The present T cell receptor (beta chain) was sequenced within a study of blood T cell repertoires in COVID-19. Overall study: COVID-19 samples from acute and convalescent phases originated in the United States, Italy and Spain. The cDNA or gDNA used as material had been derived from T cells, B-cell-depleted T cells, or PBMCs.

This clone was seen more than once but under ten times. The V gene's germline CDR1 is SGHTA and CDR2 FQGNSA. The CDR3 is made up of 15 amino acids. V lost 0 bases to trimming and J lost 9 bases; unmatched junction nucleotides: 8. TCRdb's table, derived via immunoSEQ multiplex PCR, lists solely in-frame clones and lacks some. In the table there are roughly 150,000 clones, around 80% of which are singletons. This chain uses TRBV7-2 with TRBJ2-1; 7 nucleotides align to TRBD2. This clonotype was obtained from a man aged 55 to 70 with acute or convalescent COVID-19. What was sequenced was peripheral blood. CDR3: CASSLAGGHKGEQFF. Here the CDR3 DNA reads TGTGCCAGCAGCTTAGCGGGAGGGCATAAGGGTGAGCAGTTCTTC.